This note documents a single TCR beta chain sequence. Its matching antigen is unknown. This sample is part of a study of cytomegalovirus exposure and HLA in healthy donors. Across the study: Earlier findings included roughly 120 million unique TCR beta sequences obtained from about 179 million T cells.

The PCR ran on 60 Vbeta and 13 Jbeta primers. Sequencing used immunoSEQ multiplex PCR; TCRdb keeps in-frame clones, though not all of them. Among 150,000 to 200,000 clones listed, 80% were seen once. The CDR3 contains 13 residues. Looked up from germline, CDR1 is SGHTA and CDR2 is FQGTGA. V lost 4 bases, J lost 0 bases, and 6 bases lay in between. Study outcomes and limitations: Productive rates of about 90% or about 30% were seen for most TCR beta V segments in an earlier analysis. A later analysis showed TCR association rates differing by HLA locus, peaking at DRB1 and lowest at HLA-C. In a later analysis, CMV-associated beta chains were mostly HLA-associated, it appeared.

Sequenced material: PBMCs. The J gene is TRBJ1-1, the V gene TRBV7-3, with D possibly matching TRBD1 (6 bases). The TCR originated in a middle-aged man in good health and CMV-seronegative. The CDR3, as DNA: TGTGCCAGCAGCTCAGGGGTGAACACTGAAGCTTTCTTT. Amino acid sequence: CASSSGVNTEAFF.